This T cell receptor beta chain derives from a study of blood T cell repertoires in COVID-19. Study background: In each case, the material was cDNA or gDNA derived from T cells, B-cell-depleted T cells, or PBMCs.

CDR1 and CDR2 (germline): KGHSH, LQKENI. This CDR3 has 15 amino acids. V was clipped by 0 bases and J by 1 base, with 9 bases between them. To note about this clone: This specimen includes other DNA sequences encoding the same CDR3.

Original methodology: Amplification with reference gene primers provided the estimates of nucleated cell counts. The method was immunoSEQ multiplex PCR; TCRdb's version includes in-frame clones alone and lacks a portion of them. V, J and clone size are those of that table, while D and trimming were read from the DNA. The table shows roughly 330,000 clones, with 89% occurring only once. V usage is TRBV18 and J usage is TRBJ2-5; D gene uncertain. Sequencing was performed on peripheral blood. The origin of this receptor is a man younger than 35 who had recovered from COVID-19. The DNA for the CDR3 is TGTGCCAGCTCACCACCGTTGGCCCGCCAAGAGACCCAGTACTTC. This sequence encodes CASSPPLARQETQYF.